This record covers a single T cell receptor beta chain. Only in-frame clones appear in the TCRdb table, and some are missing; sequencing was by immunoSEQ multiplex PCR. The sample shows roughly 160,000 clones, about four fifths of them seen only once. The data originate from a study of blood T cell repertoires in COVID-19. Germline CDR1 is LNHNV and CDR2 is YYDKDF (reference sequence). This CDR3 has 16 amino acids. The V and J ends lost 1 base and 3 bases respectively, with 15 bases between them. The chain employs TRBV15 and TRBJ1-1; weak D call: TRBD1 (6 bases). The sequenced material came from PBMCs or T cells enriched from blood (not recorded which). This clonotype was obtained from a man aged 45-60 years who had recovered from COVID-19. The CDR3 is CATSRGEGGSDTEAFF. Written as DNA, the CDR3 is TGTGCCACCAGCAGAGGCGAGGGGGGGTCGGACACTGAAGCTTTCTTT.